The T cell receptor beta chain under discussion was sequenced for a study of CD8 T cells in ankylosing spondylitis. Study observations and caveats: Characteristic, it appeared, of ankylosing spondylitis blood was a TCR beta motif of eight or nine highly homologous variants.

TCRdb re-derived calls from the 5' RACE reads in MiXCR, one entry per CDR3 protein. Of about 220,000 distinct CDR3 sequences listed, 5.5% to 7.5% are singletons. On this clonotype: Its matching antigen is unknown.

Sequencing was done on a sample of blood, either unsorted or a sorted T cell fraction (not recorded which). This clonotype was obtained from a male donor with ankylosing spondylitis.

The CDR3: CASSASGGERTYEQYF. The CDR3 DNA reads TGTGCCAGCAGCGCTAGCGGGGGGGAGAGGACCTACGAGCAGTACTTC. This sequence joins TRBV6-1 and TRBJ2-7; the match to TRBD2 covers 12 bases. Germline V lookup: CDR1 MNHNS, CDR2 SASEGT. V lost 6 bases to trimming and J lost 2 bases; unmatched junction nucleotides: 8. This CDR3 is 16 amino acids long.